This T cell receptor beta chain appears in the sequencing data of a study of type 1 regulatory T cells. This clonotype has only a few counts. One entry per CDR3 protein, called by TCRdb with MiXCR from the reads. This repertoire shows approximately 97,000 distinct CDR3 sequences, roughly 28% found once; its top ten account for about 2%. This TCR was recovered from a human donor in good health. Sequenced input: CD4+ T cells, either the whole sample or a sorted fraction (not recorded which).

CDR3 loop: CASSLQRGPGANVLTF. CDR3 in DNA: TGTGCCAGCAGCTTACAGCGGGGACCTGGGGCCAACGTCCTGACTTTC. The rearrangement links TRBV7-9 to TRBJ2-6; TRBD2 agrees at 7 bases. V was pared by 2 bases and J by 2 bases, with 3 bases of the junction left unmatched. The germline V gene encodes CDR1 SEHNR and CDR2 FQNEAQ (reference sequence). The CDR3 loop spans 16 amino acids. The entire variable domain, with the rest obtained from reference TRBV7-9 and TRBJ2-6, is as follows: DTGVSQNPRHKITKRGQNVTFRCDPISEHNRLYWYRQTLGQGPEFLTYFQNEAQLEKSRLLSDRFSAERPKGSFSTLEIQRTEQGDSAMYLCASSLQRGPGANVLTFGAGSRLTVL.